This is a list of T cell receptor beta chains from one sample in a study of T cell responses to AZD1222 COVID-19 vaccine. Using immunoSEQ multiplex PCR, the repertoire was profiled, and TCRdb retains in-frame clones only, with some absent. The sample contains approximately 150,000 clones, 85% to 95% of which appear only once. This specimen was peripheral blood, taken 28 days after the second AZD1222 dose. The receptors come from an adult who received the AZD1222 COVID-19 vaccine. Both conserved end residues are part of each CDR3. D genes are given only for firm matches. The size entry is marked missing in some rows and otherwise reads once, few, many or a size class.

NA TRBJ1-5 TRBV6-5 many CASSYDSNQPQHF TGTGCCAGCAGTTACGACAGCAATCAGCCCCAGCATTTT
TRBD1 TRBJ1-1 TRBV5-1 NA CASSFQGDTEAFF TGCGCCAGCAGCTTCCAGGGGGACACTGAAGCTTTCTTT
NA TRBJ1-1 TRBV6-5 NA CASSSDTEAFF TGTGCCAGCAGTTCAGACACTGAAGCTTTCTTT
NA TRBJ2-7 TRBV7-9 NA CASSPSRTRVSYEQYF TGTGCCAGCAGCCCAAGCAGGACACGAGTTTCCTACGAGCAGTACTTC
NA TRBJ2-3 TRBV9 NA CASSAGGFGTDTQYF TGTGCCAGCAGCGCCGGGGGTTTTGGAACAGATACGCAGTATTTT
TRBD2 TRBJ2-5 TRBV27 NA CASSPGGGETQYF TGTGCCAGCAGTCCCGGCGGGGGAGAGACCCAGTACTTC
NA TRBJ2-7 TRBV27 NA CASSTRDGPYEQYF TGTGCCAGCTCAACCCGCGACGGACCCTACGAGCAGTACTTC
NA TRBJ2-2 TRBV6-5 once CASTEGSANTGELFF TGTGCCAGCACCGAGGGCAGCGCGAACACCGGGGAGCTGTTTTTT
TRBD2 TRBJ2-1 TRBV12-5 NA CASGSNPRTSGRGSNEQFF TGTGCTAGTGGTTCTAACCCGCGGACTAGCGGGAGGGGTAGCAATGAGCAGTTCTTC
NA TRBJ1-1 TRBV10-1 NA CASSESPGGVEAFF TGCGCCAGCAGTGAGTCCCCCGGGGGCGTTGAAGCTTTCTTT
NA TRBJ1-2 TRBV2 once CASSEENLVHNYGYTF TGTGCCAGCAGTGAAGAAAACCTGGTCCATAACTATGGCTACACCTTC
TRBD1 TRBJ2-1 TRBV28 NA CASRRDSHEQFF TGTGCCAGCAGAAGGGACAGCCATGAGCAGTTCTTC
NA TRBJ1-1 TRBV19 once CASSPQGHTNTEAFF TGTGCCAGTAGTCCCCAGGGACACACGAACACTGAAGCTTTCTTT
NA TRBJ1-2 TRBV6-2/TRBV6-3 NA CASSYDRASLNYGYTF TGTGCCAGCAGTTACGACCGTGCCAGCCTAAACTATGGCTACACCTTC
NA TRBJ2-1 TRBV3-1/TRBV3-2 NA CASSLDWDEQFF TGTGCCAGCAGTCTAGATTGGGATGAGCAGTTCTTC
NA TRBJ1-2 TRBV23-1 NA CASSHKGPAVNYGYTF TGCGCCAGCAGTCATAAAGGTCCCGCAGTCAACTATGGCTACACCTTC
NA TRBJ1-5 TRBV7-8 NA CASSPRDIYSNQPQHF TGTGCCAGCAGCCCGCGGGACATTTATAGCAATCAGCCCCAGCATTTT
NA TRBJ1-2 TRBV4-3 NA CASSQEPKPNYGYTF TGCGCCAGCAGCCAAGAACCCAAACCTAACTATGGCTACACCTTC
TRBD1 TRBJ1-1 TRBV11-2 NA CASRHPTGEAFF TGTGCCAGCAGACATCCGACAGGGGAAGCTTTCTTT
TRBD1 TRBJ2-2 TRBV9 NA CASSPRTGLDGELFF TGTGCCAGCAGCCCCCGGACAGGGCTAGACGGGGAGCTGTTTTTT
TRBD1 TRBJ1-2 TRBV18 NA CASSLTGTGVNGYTF TGTGCCAGCTCTCTCACCGGGACAGGGGTCAATGGCTACACCTTC
NA TRBJ1-2 TRBV10-1 NA CASSKPRYGYTF TGCGCCAGCTCTAAGCCCCGCTATGGCTACACCTTC
NA TRBJ2-6 TRBV2 NA CASSEAGANVLTF TGTGCCAGCAGTGAAGCTGGGGCCAACGTCCTGACTTTC
NA TRBJ1-2 TRBV6-4 NA CASSDGGLSGYTF TGTGCCAGCAGTGACGGGGGGCTAAGCGGCTACACCTTC
NA TRBJ1-1 TRBV18 NA CASSLQGTRAEAFF TGTGCCAGCTCTTTACAGGGTACGAGGGCTGAAGCTTTCTTT
TRBD2 TRBJ2-3 TRBV4-2 NA CASSPRTSGGTDTQYF TGTGCCAGCAGCCCTCGGACTAGCGGGGGGACAGATACGCAGTATTTT
NA TRBJ1-5 TRBV24-1 NA CATSSGNSNQPQHF TGTGCCACCAGTTCCGGGAATAGCAATCAGCCCCAGCATTTT
NA TRBJ2-3 TRBV2 NA CASRVTDTQYF TGTGCCAGCAGAGTGACAGATACGCAGTATTTT
NA TRBJ1-4 TRBV11-2 NA CASSLWRRQGNEKLFF TGTGCCAGCAGCTTATGGCGTCGGCAGGGTAATGAAAAACTGTTTTTT
TRBD2 TRBJ2-3 TRBV12-5 NA CASGTYRLAGGDTQYF TGTGCTAGTGGTACCTACCGACTAGCGGGAGGAGATACGCAGTATTTT
NA TRBJ1-4 TRBV6-5 NA CASSYSGEKLFF TGTGCCAGCAGTTACTCAGGGGAAAAACTGTTTTTT
NA TRBJ2-7 TRBV19 NA CASSNTGGSSYEQYF TGTGCCAGTAGTAACACAGGCGGTAGCTCCTACGAGCAGTACTTC
NA TRBJ1-1 TRBV10-3 NA CAIRRVGGTTNTEAFF TGTGCCATCAGAAGAGTGGGTGGGACAACGAACACTGAAGCTTTCTTT
NA TRBJ1-1 TRBV19 NA CASSARPGTEAFF TGTGCCAGTAGTGCTCGACCGGGCACTGAAGCTTTCTTT
TRBD2 TRBJ2-2 TRBV4-3 NA CASSQDGDLAGGPSGELFF TGCGCCAGCAGCCAAGATGGGGATCTAGCGGGGGGGCCGTCCGGGGAGCTGTTTTTT
NA TRBJ1-4 TRBV5-1 NA CASRLGQTHEKLFF TGCGCCAGCAGACTCGGGCAGACCCATGAAAAACTGTTTTTT
NA TRBJ2-7 TRBV6-1 NA CASSEAAVGRGLRKYF TGTGCCAGCAGTGAAGCAGCGGTGGGTAGGGGTCTCCGTAAGTACTTC
NA TRBJ1-5 TRBV6-5 NA CASSYGGSISPQHF TGTGCCAGCAGTTACGGGGGCTCAATCAGCCCCCAGCATTTT
NA TRBJ2-1 TRBV27 NA CASSLMTNNEQFF TGTGCCAGCAGTTTAATGACAAACAATGAGCAGTTCTTC
NA TRBJ1-2 TRBV30 NA CAWRGGTASFGYTF TGTGCCTGGAGGGGAGGGACTGCTTCTTTCGGCTACACCTTC
NA TRBJ2-1 TRBV7-9 NA CASSLPPNEQFF TGTGCCAGCAGCTTACCCCCGAATGAGCAGTTCTTC
NA TRBJ1-4 TRBV7-9 NA CASSLDATNEKLFF TGTGCCAGCAGCTTGGATGCAACTAATGAAAAACTGTTTTTT
NA TRBJ1-4 TRBV6-5 few CASSFQGGTNEKLFF TGTGCCAGCAGTTTCCAGGGAGGGACTAATGAAAAACTGTTTTTT
NA TRBJ2-7 TRBV18 NA CASSQKTLSYEQYF TGTGCCAGCTCACAGAAGACACTTTCCTACGAGCAGTACTTC
NA TRBJ2-1 TRBV10-3 NA CAISEPRGAPNEQFF TGTGCCATCAGTGAGCCCCGGGGGGCCCCCAATGAGCAGTTCTTC
TRBD1 TRBJ1-2 TRBV18 NA CASSLTGTAYGYTF TGTGCCAGCTCACTTACCGGGACAGCCTATGGCTACACCTTC
NA TRBJ1-5 TRBV30 NA CALATDSGNQPQHF TGTGCCCTCGCTACGGATTCGGGCAATCAGCCCCAGCATTTT
TRBD2 TRBJ2-7 TRBV7-8 NA CASSSAGTNSYEQYF TGTGCCAGCAGCTCCGCCGGGACTAACTCCTACGAGCAGTACTTC
NA TRBJ1-1 TRBV7-8 once CASSTGREATEAFF TGTGCCAGCAGCACCGGGAGAGAGGCCACTGAAGCTTTCTTT
TRBD2 TRBJ2-5 TRBV28 NA CASSLPGGGVVETQYF TGTGCCAGCAGTCTCCCGGGAGGGGGTGTGGTGGAGACCCAGTACTTC
TRBD1 TRBJ1-4 TRBV6-6 NA CASSWTGMSEKLFF TGTGCCAGCAGTTGGACAGGGATGAGTGAAAAACTGTTTTTT
NA TRBJ1-5 TRBV6-2/TRBV6-3 NA CASSYMGGAEPQHF TGTGCCAGCAGTTACATGGGGGGCGCGGAGCCCCAGCATTTT
NA TRBJ2-2 TRBV7-8 NA CASSRGLNTGELFF TGTGCCAGCAGCCGAGGACTGAACACCGGGGAGCTGTTTTTT
NA TRBJ1-2 TRBV30 NA CAWSLGGNYGYTF TGTGCCTGGAGTTTAGGGGGAAACTATGGCTACACCTTC
NA TRBJ2-1 TRBV5-6 NA CASSLARYSYNEQFF TGTGCCAGCAGCTTGGCCCGGTACTCCTACAATGAGCAGTTCTTC